This TCR beta chain was obtained from a study of shared clonotypes between healthy human individuals. Study context: Donors, aged 18 to 49, were a couple of women and a few men.

Notes on the study in general: It was anticipated that sequencing depth would influence how many clonotypes donors shared. It was observed that roughly 5.5% of naive CD4 clonotypes were shared across a handful of donors. Across subsets, estimated richness was generally greater for naive than for memory populations.

On this clone: The antigen is unknown.

Using immunoSEQ multiplex PCR, the repertoire was profiled, and TCRdb retains in-frame clones only, with some absent. The sample has 2 million to 3 million clones, approximately 94% seen once. CDR3 length: 11 residues. The germline CDR1 and CDR2 sequences are SNHLY and FYNNEI. Deletions cut 7 bases from V and 5 bases from J, with 8 bases between. Sequencing was done on a sample of naive CD4+ T cells from PBMCs. Subset described: CD45RA+ positively selected. This clonotype originated in a man between 18 and 35 years old in good health. Some clones in this sample may be carry-over from other donors' samples. The chain has TRBV2 and TRBJ2-5; D remains unclear. The CDR3 here is CASKAFETQYF. DNA for the CDR3: TGTGCCAGCAAGGCTTTTGAGACCCAGTACTTC.